This is a list of T cell receptor beta chains from one sample in a study of tumor-infiltrating lymphocytes in localized non-small cell lung cancer. The table came from immunoSEQ multiplex PCR; TCRdb's copy has only in-frame clones and leaves some out. The table has some 15,000 clones, 75% to 90% seen once. Sequenced: uninvolved lung tissue not adjacent to the tumor. These receptors originate from a human donor with non-small cell lung cancer. CDR3s include the opening cysteine and the closing phenylalanine or tryptophan. D genes are given only for firm matches. The listing skips clone size in some rows; elsewhere it reads once, few, many or a size class.

d_call	v_call	clone_size	j_call	cdr3_nt	cdr3_aa
TRBD2	TRBV7-9	once	TRBJ2-3	TGTGCCAGCAGCTTTGACTTGACTAGCGGACGCACAGATACGCAGTATTTT	CASSFDLTSGRTDTQYF
TRBD1	TRBV6-1	-	TRBJ1-1	TGTGCCAGCAGTGAGAGACCCACAGGGGGCAGAACTGAAGCTTTCTTT	CASSERPTGGRTEAFF
-	TRBV14	-	TRBJ2-7	TGTGCCAGCAGCCAAGATGTGGGAGGACTATTAGCGGACGAGCAGTACTTC	CASSQDVGGLLADEQYF
TRBD2	TRBV10-1	-	TRBJ2-2	TGCGCCAGCACCGCGACTAGCGGGAGCGATACCGGGGAGCTGTTTTTT	CASTATSGSDTGELFF
TRBD2	TRBV7-7	-	TRBJ2-3	TGTGCTAGCAGCCTGACTAGCGGGAGTACAGATACGCAGTATTTT	CASSLTSGSTDTQYF
TRBD1	TRBV18	-	TRBJ1-1	TGTGCCAGCTCACCCCTTGGGACAGTGAACACTGAAGCTTTCTTT	CASSPLGTVNTEAFF
TRBD1	TRBV7-9	-	TRBJ1-2	TGTGCCAGCAGCGGAGAGGGACAGGGCAGCGGCTACACCTTC	CASSGEGQGSGYTF
TRBD2	TRBV6-4	-	TRBJ2-7	TGTGCCAGCAGTCGAAATTGGACTAGAGGCTCCTACGAGCAGTACTTC	CASSRNWTRGSYEQYF
-	TRBV10-1	once	TRBJ2-3	TGCGCCAGTGGGGACCTCACAGATACGCAGTATTTT	CASGDLTDTQYF
-	TRBV5-5	-	TRBJ1-1	TGTGCCAGCAGCTTGGTGCCCCCCGAGGCTTTCTTT	CASSLVPPEAFF
TRBD2	TRBV2	-	TRBJ2-5	TGTGCCAGCAGTTTTAGCGGGACCCAAGAGACCCAGTACTTC	CASSFSGTQETQYF
-	TRBV13	-	TRBJ1-2	TGTGCCAGCAGCTCCGGTCAGGGAAACTATGGCTACACCTTC	CASSSGQGNYGYTF
-	TRBV5-6	few	TRBJ1-2	TGTGCCAGCAGCTTTTACAGTCGCTATGGCTACACCTTC	CASSFYSRYGYTF
-	TRBV6-4	once	TRBJ2-3	TGTGCCAGCAGTGATGGCGGGGGCACAGATACGCAGTATTTT	CASSDGGGTDTQYF
TRBD1	TRBV5-5	-	TRBJ1-2	TGTGCCAGCAGTTTGGACAGGGGCCAGGATGGCTACACCTTC	CASSLDRGQDGYTF
-	TRBV29-1	-	TRBJ2-3	TGCAGCGTTGAAGAGAGGGCCAGGGGCACAGATACGCAGTATTTT	CSVEERARGTDTQYF
-	TRBV18	-	TRBJ1-6	TGTGCCAGCTCACCTGCCTCGACCGGAGGTAATTCACCCCTCCACTTT	CASSPASTGGNSPLHF
TRBD1	TRBV18	-	TRBJ1-2	TGTGCCAGCTCACCATTTGAAGGCAGGGGGAACTATGGCTACACCTTC	CASSPFEGRGNYGYTF
TRBD2	TRBV2	-	TRBJ2-7	TGTGCCAGCAGTGAAGCGGGGAGGGTAGCGGGGACATACGAGCAGTACTTC	CASSEAGRVAGTYEQYF
-	TRBV11-3	-	TRBJ1-1	TGTGCCAGCAGCTTAGAAGGAGGAATCGACACTGAAGCTTTCTTT	CASSLEGGIDTEAFF
-	TRBV9	-	TRBJ2-5	TGTGCCAGCAGCGTAGGGGGGGCCCAAGAGACCCAGTACTTC	CASSVGGAQETQYF
-	TRBV13	-	TRBJ1-5	TGTGCCAGCAGCTTAGGTCCAGCGTCGAAATATAGCAATCAGCCCCAGCATTTT	CASSLGPASKYSNQPQHF
-	TRBV6-1	-	TRBJ1-5	TGTGCCAGCAGTGAAGCTCCTATAGCCCAGCCCCAGCATTTT	CASSEAPIAQPQHF
-	TRBV5-1	-	TRBJ2-2	TGCGCCAGCAGCTTGTTGATGCAGAACACCGGGGAGCTGTTTTTT	CASSLLMQNTGELFF
-	TRBV6-1	-	TRBJ1-3	TGTGCCAGCAGTGAAGTGCCCGGGTCAGGAAACACCATATATTTT	CASSEVPGSGNTIYF
TRBD1	TRBV6-1	-	TRBJ1-4	TGTGCCAGCAGTGGGAGGACAGGGGTTAATGAAAAACTGTTTTTT	CASSGRTGVNEKLFF
-	TRBV10-3	-	TRBJ1-2	TGTGCCATCAGTGAGTCGCGGGGGAATGTGGGAGGCTACACCTTC	CAISESRGNVGGYTF
-	TRBV6-1	-	TRBJ1-5	TGTGCCAGCAGTGAAAGGAGCAGTAGCAATCAGCCCCAGCATTTT	CASSERSSSNQPQHF
TRBD1	TRBV6-1	-	TRBJ2-1	TGTGCCAGCAGTTCCGGGACAGGGGCCTACAATGAGCAGTTCTTC	CASSSGTGAYNEQFF
TRBD1	TRBV30	-	TRBJ1-3	TGTGCCTGGAGTTTACAGGGGGCTGGAAACACCATATATTTT	CAWSLQGAGNTIYF
TRBD2	TRBV30	-	TRBJ2-5	TGTGCCTGGAGTGTACTGGGACTAGGTCGGGGGACCCAGTACTTC	CAWSVLGLGRGTQYF
-	TRBV6-5	-	TRBJ2-1	TGTGCCAGCAGACCGGGACGTTCCTACAATGAGCAGTTCTTC	CASRPGRSYNEQFF
-	TRBV2	-	TRBJ1-1	TGTGCCAGCTCCGGGGAGTACAGGGTCGGAGCTTTCTTT	CASSGEYRVGAFF
-	TRBV5-6	-	TRBJ2-3	TGTGCCAGCAGCTTGTTTGTGACCTCCGGCACAGATACGCAGTATTTT	CASSLFVTSGTDTQYF
-	TRBV19	-	TRBJ2-1	TGTGCCTCCAGGGCGGGGAACTACAATGAGCAGTTCTTC	CASRAGNYNEQFF
TRBD2	TRBV25-1	-	TRBJ2-1	TGTGCCAGCAGTGAGGGCGGGAGCTCCTACAATGAGCAGTTCTTC	CASSEGGSSYNEQFF
TRBD1	TRBV7-9	-	TRBJ2-7	TGTGCCAGCAGCAACCGGGACAGATTATACGAGCAGTACTTC	CASSNRDRLYEQYF
TRBD1	TRBV30	-	TRBJ2-7	TGTGCCTGGAGGGGGACAGGTCCCTCCTACGAGCAGTACTTC	CAWRGTGPSYEQYF
-	TRBV11-2	-	TRBJ1-6	TGTGCCAGCAGCTTAGGAGGCAGCAATTCACCCCTCCACTTT	CASSLGGSNSPLHF
TRBD2	TRBV5-5	-	TRBJ2-1	TGTGCCAGCAGCCCTGGACTAGCGGGGTACAATGAGCAGTTCTTC	CASSPGLAGYNEQFF
TRBD1	TRBV10-2	-	TRBJ2-5	TGCGCCAGCAGGAAACAGGGGGCAACGGAGACCCAGTACTTC	CASRKQGATETQYF
-	TRBV6-5	-	TRBJ1-2	TGTGCCAGCAGGTGGTCTCGAGTGGGTGGCTACACCTTC	CASRWSRVGGYTF
-	TRBV2	-	TRBJ2-5	TGTGCCAGCAGGCCACTCGCGGAGACCCAGTACTTC	CASRPLAETQYF